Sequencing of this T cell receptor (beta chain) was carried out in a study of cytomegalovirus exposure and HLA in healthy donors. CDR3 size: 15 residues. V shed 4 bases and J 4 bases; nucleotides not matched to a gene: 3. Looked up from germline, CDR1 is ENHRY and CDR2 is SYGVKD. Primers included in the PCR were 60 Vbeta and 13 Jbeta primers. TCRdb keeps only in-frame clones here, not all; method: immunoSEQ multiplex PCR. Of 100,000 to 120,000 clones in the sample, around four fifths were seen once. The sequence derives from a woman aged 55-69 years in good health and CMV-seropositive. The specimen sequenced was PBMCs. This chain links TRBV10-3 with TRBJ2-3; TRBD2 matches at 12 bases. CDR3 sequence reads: CAISGTSGNSDTQYF. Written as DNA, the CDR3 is TGTGCCATCAGTGGGACTAGCGGGAACTCAGATACGCAGTATTTT.